The 16 T cell receptor beta chains below come from one sample, sequenced in a study of T cell changes during pregnancy in multiple sclerosis (dated by TCRdb to about 2019). Library construction relied on the immunoSEQ multiplex PCR assay. This is the immuneACCESS table as TCRdb keeps it, with only in-frame sequences that have V and J called. A part of the clones is gone; compared with another copy, unresolved V genes explain less than half, and the rest is unexplained. Present in this sample are around 66,000 clones, 90% to 95% of which were seen just once. Clones ranked in the top ten supply 2.2% of the sample. This material consisted of peripheral blood, taken in the third trimester of pregnancy. These receptors all stem from a female donor in good health, enrolled as a control in a pregnancy study.

The V and J genes are TRBV6-1 and TRBJ2-5; unclear D gene. V lost 4 bases to trimming and J lost 0 bases, with 6 bases between them. Per germline, CDR1 MNHNS and CDR2 SASEGT. This CDR3 has 13 residues. The CDR3: CASSVGNQETQYF. Written as DNA, the CDR3 is TGTGCCAGCAGTGTTGGCAACCAAGAGACCCAGTACTTC.

This sequence joins TRBV15 and TRBJ1-2; D remains ambiguous. V was cut by 1 base and J by 8 bases, with 11 bases left in between. The CDR3 loop spans 13 amino acids. Germline loops: CDR1 LNHNV, CDR2 YYDKDF (reference sequence). As DNA, the CDR3 is TGTGCCACCAGCAGAGGACGGGAGGACGGCTACACCTTC. The encoded protein is CATSRGREDGYTF.

The CDR3 protein is CARDLVRGRETQYF. DNA for the CDR3: TGTGCCAGGGACCTGGTTAGGGGCAGAGAGACCCAGTACTTC. The chain joins TRBV2 to TRBJ2-5, with a possible D match to TRBD1 (5 bases). The CDR3 sequence is 14 residues long. Trimming pared 9 bases from V and 4 bases from J, leaving 18 bases between. Looked up from germline, CDR1 is SNHLY and CDR2 is FYNNEI.

V gene TRBV19 combines with J gene TRBJ1-1; D is possibly TRBD1 (6 bases). V lost 7 bases and J 3 bases, leaving 15 bases between the germline ends. The germline gives CDR1 LNHDA, CDR2 SQIVND (reference sequence). The CDR3 is 14 residues long. The CDR3: CASTKAAGDTEAFF. The CDR3, as DNA: TGTGCCAGTACCAAGGCAGCAGGGGACACTGAAGCTTTCTTT.

The chain uses TRBV5-4 and TRBJ1-2; TRBD1 might be the D (5 bases). The length of the CDR3 is 13 residues. Trimming left V 1 base short and J 4 bases short, with 8 bases between. Per the germline V gene, CDR1 is SGHNT and CDR2 is YYREEE (reference sequence). DNA for the CDR3: TGTGCCAGCAGCTTGTGGGGGGGCTATGGCTACACCTTC. Translating it yields CASSLWGGYGYTF.

This clone was found a few times. V gene TRBV7-2 combines with J gene TRBJ1-4, with D hard to call. The germline V gene encodes CDR1 SGHTA and CDR2 FQGNSA. V lost 5 bases to trimming and J lost 7 bases, with 11 bases between them. The CDR3 spans 13 residues. CDR3 loop: CASSPRISEKLFF. In DNA form, the CDR3 reads TGTGCCAGCAGCCCCAGGATAAGTGAAAAACTGTTTTTT.

The chain has TRBV18 and TRBJ2-1; D is possibly TRBD2 (6 bases). V was pared by 0 bases and J by 5 bases, with 14 bases between. Germline V CDR1 and CDR2: KGHSH, LQKENI. The CDR3 contains 16 residues. The CDR3 DNA sequence: TGTGCCAGCTCACCACCCCTCGTGCGGGGTAACAATGAGCAGTTCTTC. It encodes CASSPPLVRGNNEQFF.

The rearrangement uses TRBV6-4 and TRBJ2-1, with D possibly being TRBD2 (6 bases). Germline lookup yields CDR1 MRHNA and CDR2 SNTAGT. This CDR3 spans 16 amino acids. Trimming shortened V by 2 bases and J by 2 bases, and 13 bases separated the two germline ends. CDR3: CASSDGEVAAYNEQFF. In DNA, the CDR3 is TGTGCCAGCAGTGACGGGGAAGTAGCGGCCTACAATGAGCAGTTCTTC.

The gene calls are TRBV28 and TRBJ2-1; the match to TRBD1 covers 7 bases. The CDR3 contains 14 residues. CDR1 and CDR2 from the germline V gene are MDHEN and SYDVKM. With 8 bases clipped from V and 0 bases from J, the junction kept 4 bases outside the gene matches. The CDR3 is CASRQGGSYNEQFF. CDR3 sequence (DNA): TGTGCCAGCCGACAGGGCGGCTCCTACAATGAGCAGTTCTTC.

The chain joins TRBV29-1 to TRBJ2-7; TRBD1 agrees at 9 bases. Per germline, CDR1 SQVTM and CDR2 ANQGSEA. The CDR3 covers 12 residues. V gave up 6 bases and J gave up 4 bases; unmatched junction bases: 4. The CDR3 here is CSVGQGKYEQYF. CDR3 coding DNA: TGCAGCGTGGGACAGGGAAAGTACGAGCAGTACTTC.

This rearrangement joins TRBV5-1 to TRBJ1-6; TRBD1 is a possible D gene (6 bases). V was cut by 0 bases and J by 6 bases, with 10 bases left in between. Germline V gives CDR1 SGHRS, CDR2 YFSETQ. The CDR3 covers 15 residues. CDR3 sequence (DNA): TGCGCCAGCAGCTTGGAAGCAGGGGCTAATTCACCCCTCCACTTT. It encodes CASSLEAGANSPLHF.

V is TRBV18 and J is TRBJ1-1; 8 nucleotides align to TRBD1. The germline V gene encodes CDR1 KGHSH and CDR2 LQKENI. This CDR3 has 14 residues. The trim removed 4 bases at V and 1 base at J, leaving 2 bases unmatched. The chain's CDR3 is CASSLQGENTEAFF. CDR3 coding DNA: TGTGCCAGCTCACTACAGGGGGAGAACACTGAAGCTTTCTTT.

The rearrangement uses TRBV10-3 and TRBJ1-1; unclear D gene. The CDR3 covers 15 residues. The germline V gene has CDR1 ENHRY and CDR2 SYGVKD. Trimming cost V 2 bases and J 0 bases, with 10 bases left between them. CDR3 amino acids: CAISEDPGMNTEAFF. The CDR3 DNA reads as TGTGCCATCAGTGAGGATCCAGGCATGAACACTGAAGCTTTCTTT.

The V and J genes are TRBV9 and TRBJ1-4; D gene unclear. Trimming shortened V by 4 bases and J by 4 bases, and 11 bases separated the two germline ends. In germline, CDR1 is SGDLS, CDR2 YYNGEE. The CDR3 is made up of 14 amino acids. Here the CDR3 reads CASSPPGLNEKLFF. The CDR3, as DNA: TGTGCCAGCAGCCCGCCTGGGCTTAATGAAAAACTGTTTTTT.

The chain employs TRBV7-2 and TRBJ1-5, with D perhaps matching TRBD1 (5 bases). CDR3 size: 17 residues. Trimming left V 5 bases short and J 0 bases short, with 17 bases between. Per germline, CDR1 SGHTA and CDR2 FQGNSA. CDR3 protein: CASSLVGGLNSNQPQHF. The CDR3, as DNA: TGTGCCAGCAGCCTCGTCGGGGGTCTCAATAGCAATCAGCCCCAGCATTTT.

The chain has TRBV7-9 and TRBJ1-2, with unresolved D. Germline lookup yields CDR1 SEHNR and CDR2 FQNEAQ (reference sequence). Trimming pared 5 bases from V and 3 bases from J, leaving 13 bases between. The CDR3 totals 14 residues. The CDR3 reads CASSPRTGYYGYTF. Written as DNA, the CDR3 is TGTGCCAGCAGCCCGCGGACGGGATACTATGGCTACACCTTC.